The entry that follows covers one T cell receptor (beta chain) sequence. Libraries were prepared by immunoSEQ multiplex PCR; TCRdb keeps only in-frame clonotypes and omits some of them. The data show about 27,000 clones, 92% seen once. The data originate from a study of T cell responses to AZD1222 COVID-19 vaccine. The germline gives CDR1 WNHNN, CDR2 SYGVQD (reference sequence). Trimming at V came to 7 bases and at J to 3 bases, leaving 8 bases not matched to a gene. This CDR3 region has 14 residues. The sequence was obtained from an adult who received the AZD1222 COVID-19 vaccine. V is TRBV10-1 and J is TRBJ2-5; TRBD1 matches at 7 bases. The source was peripheral blood, collected 28 days after the second AZD1222 dose. The CDR3 loop is CASTNTGTEETQYF. The CDR3 bases are TGCGCCAGCACGAACACCGGGACAGAAGAGACCCAGTACTTC.